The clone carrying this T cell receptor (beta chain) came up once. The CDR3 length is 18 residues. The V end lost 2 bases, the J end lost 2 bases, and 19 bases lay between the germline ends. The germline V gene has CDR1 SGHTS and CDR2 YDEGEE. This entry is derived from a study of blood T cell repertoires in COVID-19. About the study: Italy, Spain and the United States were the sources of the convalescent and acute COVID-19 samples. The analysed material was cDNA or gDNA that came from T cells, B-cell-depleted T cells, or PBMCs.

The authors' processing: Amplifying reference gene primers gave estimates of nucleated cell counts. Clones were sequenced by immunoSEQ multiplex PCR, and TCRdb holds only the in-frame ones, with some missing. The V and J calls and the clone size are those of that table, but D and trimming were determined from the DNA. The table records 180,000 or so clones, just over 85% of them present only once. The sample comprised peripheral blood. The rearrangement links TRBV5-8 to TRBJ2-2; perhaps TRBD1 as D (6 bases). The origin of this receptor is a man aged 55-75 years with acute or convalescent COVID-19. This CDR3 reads CASSLYGQTPINTGELFF. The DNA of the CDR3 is TGTGCCAGCAGCTTATACGGACAGACACCTATAAACACCGGGGAGCTGTTTTTT.